The rows below give T cell receptor beta chains drawn from one sample of a study of Graves' ophthalmopathy and Graves' hyperthyroidism. Using its own MiXCR run on the multiplex PCR reads, TCRdb lists one record per CDR3 protein. This table has about 500,000 distinct CDR3 sequences, roughly 39% appearing once. Specimen: peripheral blood or thyroid tissue (not recorded which). The origin of the receptors is an adult man with Graves' hyperthyroidism. Both conserved end residues are part of each CDR3. The D gene is left open where the match is weak. Not all rows give a size; the values are once, few, many and, for expanded clones, a class.

TRBV11-3,.,.,TRBJ2-6,TGTGCCAGCAGCTTCCCGGGTTCTGGGGCCAACGTCCTGACTTTC,CASSFPGSGANVLTF
TRBV9,few,TRBD2,TRBJ2-3,TGTGCCAGCAGCGTATGGGGGACTAGCGGAACAGATACGCAGTATTTT,CASSVWGTSGTDTQYF
TRBV4-2,.,.,TRBJ1-2,TGTGCCAGCAGCCAAGAGATGGGGACCAACTATGGCTACACCTTC,CASSQEMGTNYGYTF
TRBV6-5,.,TRBD1,TRBJ2-5,TGTGCCAGCAGTCAACAGGGGGAGAACCAAGAGACCCAGTACTTC,CASSQQGENQETQYF
TRBV10-3,many,TRBD1,TRBJ2-5,TGTGCCATCAGCAGTAGGGACAGCTTACAAGAGACCCAGTACTTC,CAISSRDSLQETQYF
TRBV2,many,.,TRBJ1-4,TGTGCCAGCAGTGAGACAGGCGATAATGAAAAACTGTTTTTT,CASSETGDNEKLFF
TRBV5-1,many,.,TRBJ2-7,TGCGCCAGCAGCTTGGTTGTCAAGAGCTACGAGCAGTACTTC,CASSLVVKSYEQYF
TRBV5-1,many,.,TRBJ2-5,TGCGCCAGCAGCTTGGGACTAGGAGGGAGAGAGACCCAGTACTTC,CASSLGLGGRETQYF
TRBV10-1,few,.,TRBJ2-2,TGCGCCAGCAGTAATCCGGGGAAAGACGGGGAGCTGTTTTTT,CASSNPGKDGELFF
TRBV5-5,few,TRBD1,TRBJ2-7,TGTGCCAGCAGCTCAGACAGGGAAGTTTACGAGCAGTACTTC,CASSSDREVYEQYF
TRBV9,once,.,TRBJ2-1,TGTGCCAGCAGCGTAGCAACGAACTCCTACAATGAGCAGTTCTTC,CASSVATNSYNEQFF
TRBV9,few,TRBD1,TRBJ2-7,TGTGCCAGCAGCGGAGAGCCCCCCCGGGACAGGGTAAAGTACGAGCAGTACTTC,CASSGEPPRDRVKYEQYF
TRBV12-3/TRBV12-4,.,TRBD2,TRBJ2-2,TGTGCCAGCAGGATGACTAGCGGGAAGCTGTTTTTT,CASRMTSGKLFF
TRBV5-4,.,.,TRBJ2-5,TGTGCCAGCAGCCACGGATTCCAAGAGACCCAGTACTTC,CASSHGFQETQYF
TRBV9,.,.,TRBJ1-4,TGTGCCAGCAGCGTAGTAGATGAAAAACTGTTTTTT,CASSVVDEKLFF
TRBV29-1,.,.,TRBJ1-5,TGCAGCTTAGAGGCAGCTCAGCCCCAGCATTTT,CSLEAAQPQHF
TRBV29-1,.,TRBD2,TRBJ2-1,TGCAGCGTACAAAAGGCCGGACTAGCCGTCCTGGAGCAGTTCTTC,CSVQKAGLAVLEQFF
TRBV2,many,TRBD2,TRBJ2-7,TGTGCCAGCATGGCGGGGGGGTATAGTGGCTACGAGCAGTACTTC,CASMAGGYSGYEQYF
TRBV9,.,TRBD1,TRBJ1-3,TGTGCCAGCAGCGGGACAGGGGTTTTAGGAAACACCATATATTTT,CASSGTGVLGNTIYF
TRBV10-3,.,.,TRBJ1-1,TGTGCCATCAGTGAGGGGGGGGGTAACACTGAAGCTTTCTTT,CAISEGGGNTEAFF
TRBV20-1,.,TRBD1,TRBJ1-1,TGCAGTGCTAGAGAGACAGGGGGCGACTTGCGGACTCCGAGCACTGAAGCTTTCTTT,CSARETGGDLRTPSTEAFF
TRBV10-3,many,.,TRBJ1-1,TGTGCCATCAGTGAGTCGGTGGGATTGGGCACTGAAGCTTTCTTT,CAISESVGLGTEAFF
TRBV7-4,.,TRBD2,TRBJ2-5,TGTGCCAGCAGCTTTGAGGGACTAGCGGAAGAGACCCAGTACTTC,CASSFEGLAEETQYF
TRBV6-5,.,.,TRBJ1-1,TGTGCCAGCAGTTCTTATCGGGGCGCTGAAGCTTTCTTT,CASSSYRGAEAFF
TRBV7-9,.,TRBD1,TRBJ1-1,TGTGCCAGCAGCCCCTGGGACAGGGGTACCACTGAAGCTTTCTTT,CASSPWDRGTTEAFF
TRBV7-9,.,TRBD2,TRBJ2-2,TGTGCCAGCAGCAGGACTAGCGGGGCGAACACCGGGGAGCTGCTTTTT,CASSRTSGANTGELLF
TRBV7-2,many,.,TRBJ1-2,TGTGCCAGCAGCTTAGTTTCGGGGGATGGCTACACCTTC,CASSLVSGDGYTF
TRBV5-1,many,TRBD1,TRBJ1-2,TGCGCCAGCAGCTTGGATGGACAGGGCTACTATGGCTACACCTTC,CASSLDGQGYYGYTF